These 26 T cell receptor beta chains were all obtained from the same sample, sequenced in a study of cytomegalovirus exposure and HLA in healthy donors. The study ran its PCR with 60 Vbeta and 13 Jbeta primers. Generated by immunoSEQ multiplex PCR, the TCRdb table keeps only in-frame clones and is missing some. Altogether tens of thousands of clones are present, 70% to 80% being singletons, with the ten largest covering about 6%. Material: PBMCs. These receptors were taken from a man aged 50-60 years in good health and CMV-seronegative.

This clone has more than one count but fewer than ten. The chain links TRBV11-2 to TRBJ2-5, with D maybe TRBD1 (6 bases). The CDR3 length is 15 residues. Germline V CDR1 and CDR2: SGHAT, FQNNGV. The V end lost 0 bases, the J end lost 8 bases, and 16 bases lay between the germline ends. The CDR3 DNA follows: TGTGCCAGCAGCTTAGATAGGTCAGCAGGGGAAACCCAGTACTTC. It yields the protein CASSLDRSAGETQYF.

This rearrangement joins TRBV5-1 to TRBJ1-1; no firm D call. V was clipped by 6 bases and J by 7 bases, with 7 bases between them. The CDR3 totals 10 residues. Germline CDR1 and CDR2: SGHRS and YFSETQ. The CDR3 sequence is CASKSGEAFF. CDR3 DNA: TGCGCCAGCAAAAGCGGTGAAGCTTTCTTT.

This chain connects TRBV19 to TRBJ1-5; 7 bases agree with TRBD1. The CDR3 totals 14 residues. V lost 8 bases to trimming and J lost 1 base; unmatched junction nucleotides: 5. CDR1 LNHDA and CDR2 SQIVND come from the germline V gene (reference sequence). CDR3 sequence: CASGSDRSNQPQHF. For the CDR3, the DNA is TGTGCCAGTGGGTCGGACAGGAGCAATCAGCCCCAGCATTTT.

This clone has only a few counts. The chain links TRBV18 to TRBJ1-1, with 8 bases matching TRBD1. The CDR3 sequence is 13 residues long. The germline CDR1 and CDR2 sequences are KGHSH and LQKENI. After removal of 2 bases from V and 12 bases from J, the junction contained 8 bases not matched to a gene. CDR3 loop: CASSPTTDRGPFF. CDR3 nucleotide sequence: TGTGCCAGCTCACCAACAACTGACAGGGGACCTTTCTTT.

The rearrangement uses TRBV2 and TRBJ2-7, with 7 nucleotides matching TRBD1. Trimming took 6 bases from V and 0 from J; bases not matched to a gene: 17. The CDR3 loop spans 18 amino acids. Germline CDR1 reads SNHLY; CDR2 reads FYNNEI. Here the CDR3 reads CASSDTWTFGQVSYEQYF. The CDR3, as DNA: TGTGCCAGCAGCGACACGTGGACTTTCGGACAGGTCTCCTACGAGCAGTACTTC.

The chain links TRBV6-5 to TRBJ2-3; 10 bases map to TRBD2. The trim removed 4 bases at V and 3 bases at J, leaving 7 bases unmatched. The CDR3 has 16 residues. Per germline, CDR1 MNHEY and CDR2 SVGAGI. The chain's CDR3 is CASSSTGTSVTDTQYF. CDR3 bases: TGTGCCAGCAGTTCTACCGGGACTAGCGTAACAGATACGCAGTATTTT.

V gene TRBV4-2 combines with J gene TRBJ2-6, with 7 bases fitting TRBD1. CDR1 is LGHNA, CDR2 YNFKEQ, per germline. This CDR3 has 15 amino acids. The junction had 4 bases not matched to a gene; V was cut back by 5 bases and J by 3 bases. CDR3 amino acids: CASSSGGSGANVLTF. The CDR3 DNA is TGTGCCAGCAGCTCAGGGGGAAGTGGGGCCAACGTCCTGACTTTC.

The V and J genes are TRBV5-1 and TRBJ2-3; 8 bases fit TRBD1. Germline loops: CDR1 SGHRS, CDR2 YFSETQ. V lost 4 bases, J lost 1 base, and 8 bases stayed unmatched. This CDR3 region has 16 residues. The CDR3 sequence is CASSAKSGGGTDTQYF. As DNA, the CDR3 is TGCGCCAGCAGCGCAAAATCAGGGGGCGGCACAGATACGCAGTATTTT.

The genes are TRBV5-4 and TRBJ2-6; D gene ambiguous. CDR1 and CDR2 (germline): SGHNT, YYREEE (reference sequence). Deletions cut 2 bases from V and 0 bases from J, with 9 bases between. The CDR3 is made up of 16 amino acids. CDR3: CASSFEEFSGANVLTF. CDR3 sequence (DNA): TGTGCCAGCAGCTTTGAAGAGTTCTCTGGGGCCAACGTCCTGACTTTC. Drawing the rest from reference TRBV5-4 and TRBJ2-6, the complete variable domain is ETGVTQSPTHLIKTRGQQVTLRCSSQSGHNTVSWYQQALGQGPQFIFQYYREEENGRGNFPPRFSGLQFPNYSSELNVNALELDDSALYLCASSFEEFSGANVLTFGAGSRLTVL.

The J gene is TRBJ1-5, the V gene TRBV5-5, with D possibly TRBD1 on 5 matching bases. V shed 1 base and J shed 5 bases, with 16 bases lying between them. CDR1 and CDR2 (germline): SGHKS, YYEKEE (reference sequence). The length of the CDR3 is 16 residues. The CDR3 DNA follows: TGTGCCAGCAGCTTGACTAGTGGGAGGGGTCATCAGCCCCAGCATTTT. Protein product: CASSLTSGRGHQPQHF.

This rearrangement joins TRBV28 to TRBJ2-7; 8 positions agree with TRBD1. Germline lookup yields CDR1 MDHEN and CDR2 SYDVKM. This CDR3 contains 14 residues. V was pared by 6 bases and J by 4 bases, with 8 bases of the junction left unmatched. The CDR3 DNA follows: TGTGCCAGCAGGGGGCCAGGGGGCTTTTACGAGCAGTACTTC. This codes for CASRGPGGFYEQYF.

The chain couples TRBV5-1 to TRBJ2-1, with a possible D match to TRBD2 (5 bases). The CDR3 spans 13 residues. The V end was cut by 6 bases, the J end by 12 bases, with 19 bases between. Per the germline V gene, CDR1 is SGHRS and CDR2 is YFSETQ. The DNA for the CDR3 is TGCGCCAGCAAGGAACTCGGAGAGGGTCGGCAGTTCTTC. It translates to CASKELGEGRQFF.

The J gene is TRBJ2-5, the V gene TRBV7-3; 7 bases are shared with TRBD2. Germline loops: CDR1 SGHTA, CDR2 FQGTGA. Losses at the gene ends were 0 bases for V and 5 bases for J; bases not matched to a gene: 0. This CDR3 contains 13 residues. The CDR3, as DNA: TGTGCCAGCAGCTTAACGGGGGGGGAGACCCAGTACTTC. Translated, it gives CASSLTGGETQYF.

In this sample, this clone turned up once. The chain has TRBV20-1 and TRBJ1-2; 7 bases align to TRBD1. After removal of 6 bases from V and 8 bases from J, the junction contained 6 bases not matched to a gene. Germline CDR1 DFQATT, CDR2 SNEGSKA (reference sequence). This CDR3 is built from 11 residues. The DNA for the CDR3 is TGCAGTGCCTGGGACAGCCTCGGCTACACCTTC. It is translated as CSAWDSLGYTF.

The V gene is TRBV11-3, the J gene TRBJ2-1; TRBD2 is a possible D gene (6 bases). V lost 5 bases to trimming and J lost 1 base, with 9 bases between them. The germline gives CDR1 SGHNT, CDR2 YENEEA. The CDR3 length is 14 residues. The CDR3 here is CASSPGGSYNEQFF. CDR3 nucleotide sequence: TGTGCCAGCAGCCCCGGGGGATCCTACAATGAGCAGTTCTTC.

This clone was counted a single time. J is TRBJ2-1 and V is TRBV28, with TRBD1 matching over 12 bases. The ends lost 8 bases at V and 8 bases at J; junction bases unmatched: 10. The length of the CDR3 is 15 residues. Germline V gene data show CDR1 as MDHEN and CDR2 as SYDVKM. Written as DNA, the CDR3 is TGTGCCAGCGGGTTATACGGGACAGGGGGCCATGAGCAGTTCTTC. Its protein product is CASGLYGTGGHEQFF.

The chain combines TRBV6-4 with TRBJ2-1; TRBD2 matches at 8 bases. The CDR3 is 16 residues long. V dropped 5 bases and J dropped 5; count of bases not matched to a gene: 11. CDR1 and CDR2 (germline): MRHNA, SNTAGT. The CDR3: CASSPLDGGAHNEQFF. The CDR3, as DNA: TGTGCCAGCAGTCCCCTGGACGGGGGGGCCCACAATGAGCAGTTCTTC.

This clone has a handful of counts. The chain employs TRBV30 and TRBJ2-3, with TRBD2 identical over 9 bases. CDR3 length equals 16 residues. Germline lookup yields CDR1 GTSNPN and CDR2 SVGIG (reference sequence). Trimming took 0 bases from V and 3 from J; bases not matched to a gene: 7. CDR3 loop: CAWSVFPGLATDTQYF. CDR3 nucleotides: TGTGCCTGGAGTGTATTTCCGGGACTAGCTACAGATACGCAGTATTTT. The full variable domain, its missing parts supplied by reference TRBV30 and TRBJ2-3, is SQTIHQWPATLVQPVGSPLSLECTVEGTSNPNLYWYRQAAGRGLQLLFYSVGIGQISSEVPQNLSASRPQDRQFILSSKKLLLSDSGFYLCAWSVFPGLATDTQYFGPGTRLTVL.

The rearrangement uses TRBV4-1 and TRBJ2-5; perhaps TRBD1 as D (5 bases). The germline V gene encodes CDR1 MGHRA and CDR2 YSYEKL. The CDR3 is 14 amino acids. Between the trimmed V and J ends, which lost 1 base and 1 base, there was a span of 7 bases. CDR3 protein: CASSQVQVQETQYF. In DNA, the CDR3 is TGCGCCAGCAGCCAAGTACAGGTCCAAGAGACCCAGTACTTC.

CDR3 DNA: TGTGCCAGCACGGAGCTCTCCTACAATGAGCAGTTCTTC. Amino acids: CASTELSYNEQFF. The rearrangement joins TRBV2 to TRBJ2-1, with D hard to call. This CDR3 region has 13 residues. The germline V gene has CDR1 SNHLY and CDR2 FYNNEI. V shed 7 bases and J shed 0 bases, with 7 bases lying between them.

Worth noting for this clone: The CDR3 end shows no conserved phenylalanine or tryptophan, and so a read error is likely. The chain has TRBV2 and TRBJ2-2; 11 bases fit TRBD2. This CDR3 contains 17 residues. Germline CDR1 and CDR2: SNHLY and FYNNEI. The trim removed 4 bases at V and 1 base at J, leaving 5 bases unmatched. Here the CDR3 reads CASSVDSGRGNTGELFV. The CDR3 DNA sequence: TGTGCCAGCAGTGTGGATAGCGGGAGGGGGAACACCGGGGAGCTGTTTGTT.

With respect to this clone: At one of its ends the junction is not consistent with the germline gene, which may arise from a read error. The V gene is TRBV7-7, the J gene TRBJ2-1, with 13 bases fitting TRBD2. Germline V gene lookup returns CDR1 SSHAT and CDR2 FNYEAQ (reference sequence). The CDR3 sequence is 16 residues long. CDR3 nucleotides: TGTGCTAGCAGCCGGACTAGCGGGGGATACGGGAATGAGCAGTTCTTC. It codes for CASSRTSGGYGNEQFF.

This chain links TRBV28 with TRBJ1-5, with unresolved D. V was pared by 4 bases and J by 4 bases, with 14 bases between. Germline V gene sequence: CDR1 MDHEN, CDR2 SYDVKM. This CDR3 region has 15 residues. CDR3 sequence reads: CASSSPGRENQPQHF. The CDR3 bases are TGTGCCAGCAGTTCCCCGGGAAGGGAAAATCAGCCCCAGCATTTT.

The V gene is TRBV28, the J gene TRBJ1-2; 9 bases agree with TRBD1. J lost 7 bases, V lost 6 bases, and 9 bases had no gene match. The CDR3 totals 14 residues. CDR1 and CDR2 (germline): MDHEN, SYDVKM. The DNA of the CDR3 is TGTGCCAGCAGAGAGACCACAGGGGGCCGTGGCTACACCTTC. It codes for CASRETTGGRGYTF.

The V gene is TRBV5-1, the J gene TRBJ2-7; weak D call: TRBD2 (6 bases). CDR1 and CDR2 from the germline V gene are SGHRS and YFSETQ. The CDR3 contains 14 residues. The V gene lost 2 bases and the J gene lost 0 bases, with 9 bases spanning the gap. The CDR3 loop is CASSFGGFSYEQYF. CDR3 nucleotide sequence: TGCGCCAGCAGCTTCGGGGGTTTCTCCTACGAGCAGTACTTC.

Only one count was recorded for this clone. The genes are TRBV19 and TRBJ2-3; 8 bases fit TRBD1. From germline, CDR1 is LNHDA and CDR2 SQIVND (reference sequence). J lost 8 bases, V lost 4 bases, and 2 bases had no gene match. The CDR3 is 12 amino acids. This chain's CDR3 is CASSTTGGTQYF. CDR3 DNA: TGTGCCAGTAGTACAACAGGGGGTACGCAGTATTTT.